Described below is a single T cell receptor (beta chain) sequence and its context. The sample comes from a study of blood T cell repertoires in COVID-19. Study-level information: T cells, B-cell-depleted T cells, or PBMCs provided the cDNA or gDNA that served as material.

CDR3 length: 15 amino acids. Germline V lookup: CDR1 SGHAT, CDR2 FQDESV (reference sequence). Trimming took 6 bases from V and 7 from J, leaving 22 bases between them. Authors' data handling: Reference gene primer amplification yielded estimated nucleated cell counts. Only in-frame clones appear in the TCRdb table, and some are missing; sequencing was by immunoSEQ multiplex PCR. From that table come the V and J calls and clone size; the DNA was used to work out D and trimming. The repertoire holds tens of thousands of clones, roughly 90% seen once, with about a sixth in the top ten. The clonotype comes from a human donor in a cohort sampled during active COVID-19. The sample consisted of peripheral blood. The chain joins TRBV11-1 to TRBJ2-7; tentatively, D is TRBD2 (6 bases). CDR3 amino acids: CASRPSGRLPGEQYF. The DNA for the CDR3 is TGTGCCAGCAGGCCGAGCGGGCGCCTCCCCGGGGAGCAGTACTTC. The full variable domain, in which reference TRBV11-1 and TRBJ2-7 provide the parts outside the CDR3, is EAEVAQSPRYKITEKSQAVAFWCDPISGHATLYWYRQILGQGPELLVQFQDESVVDDSQLPKDRFSAERLKGVDSTLKIQPAELGDSAMYLCASRPSGRLPGEQYFGPGTRLTVT.